Here is one T cell receptor beta chain with its context. Using immunoSEQ multiplex PCR, the repertoire was profiled, and TCRdb retains in-frame clones only, with some absent. Among 270,000 or so clones listed, more than 70% were seen once. This sample was included in a study of cytotoxic CD8 clonotypes in ibrutinib-treated CLL. Whole-study context: Partial responses numbered approximately 24 and complete responses 2; after a median about 74 months, 14 stayed remitted and approximately twelve progressed.

The TCR comes from a human donor with chronic lymphocytic leukemia. Material: PBMCs, obtained at disease progression, from a patient treated with ibrutinib.

The DNA for the CDR3 is TGCGCCAGCAGCCAAGATCCAGGCCCTCATGGCGTCTATGGCTACACCTTC. Protein product: CASSQDPGPHGVYGYTF. This chain joins TRBV4-1 and TRBJ1-2; D remains ambiguous. The CDR3 sequence is 17 residues long. With 0 bases removed from V and 4 bases from J, the gap between germline ends came to 18 bases. Per germline, CDR1 MGHRA and CDR2 YSYEKL.